A single sample gave rise to the 11 T cell receptor beta chains below, sequenced in a study of T cell clonotyping in hematopoietic cell transplantation. Assay: immunoSEQ multiplex PCR; the TCRdb copy retains only in-frame clones and omits some. Found here are 25,000 to 30,000 clones, more than 65% of them singletons; the top ten hold approximately 1.7%. The time point: recipient sample about 28 days before transplant, after cytoreduction. Specimen: peripheral blood mononuclear cells, collected before stem cell transplant. The source is a man aged 40-55 years with acute myeloid leukemia. Some clones in this sample may be carry-over from other donors' samples.

The chain combines TRBV10-3 with TRBJ1-2; the D gene is possibly TRBD1 (5 bases). The length of the CDR3 is 13 residues. The V gene lost 3 bases and the J gene lost 7 bases, with 12 bases spanning the gap. Germline V CDR1 and CDR2: ENHRY, SYGVKD. The CDR3 loop is CAISEGQGGGYTF. CDR3 nucleotides: TGTGCCATCAGTGAAGGTCAGGGAGGTGGCTACACCTTC.

The rearrangement links TRBV29-1 to TRBJ2-2; D gene unclear. The CDR3 loop spans 12 amino acids. Between the trimmed V and J ends, which lost 0 bases and 6 bases, there was a span of 5 bases. CDR1 and CDR2 (germline): SQVTM, ANQGSEA. The CDR3 sequence is CSVEELPGELFF. The CDR3 region has the DNA TGCAGCGTTGAAGAGTTACCCGGGGAGCTGTTTTTT.

The rearrangement links TRBV5-8 to TRBJ2-7, with D possibly TRBD2 on 6 matching bases. Trimming removed 2 bases at V and 4 bases at J, with 13 bases between. Germline-derived CDR1 and CDR2 are SGHTS and YDEGEE. The length of the CDR3 is 14 residues. CDR3 protein: CASSFGGGGYEQYF. CDR3 nucleotide sequence: TGTGCCAGCAGCTTCGGGGGAGGAGGTTACGAGCAGTACTTC.

This chain joins TRBV27 and TRBJ1-6; no reliable D call. The V end lost 5 bases, the J end lost 1 base, and 6 bases lay between the germline ends. This CDR3 has 14 amino acids. Germline CDR1 and CDR2: MNHEY and SMNVEV (reference sequence). CDR3 sequence reads: CASSRRSYNSPLHF. CDR3 coding DNA: TGTGCCAGCAGTCGGCGTTCCTATAATTCACCCCTCCACTTT.

This clone was detected only a few times. The gene calls are TRBV18 and TRBJ1-1; possible D gene TRBD1, 5 bases. CDR1 and CDR2 from the germline V gene are KGHSH and LQKENI. Trimming stripped 4 bases from V and 0 bases from J, with 6 bases between. The CDR3 runs 13 residues. Here the CDR3 DNA reads TGTGCCAGCTCACTGACAGTGAACACTGAAGCTTTCTTT. Encoded protein: CASSLTVNTEAFF.

The chain employs TRBV7-8 and TRBJ2-3; 8 bases match TRBD2. V was pared by 1 base and J by 1 base, with 4 bases of the junction left unmatched. The V gene's germline CDR1 is SGHVS and CDR2 FQNEAQ. There are 16 residues in the CDR3. The CDR3 sequence: CASSLVSGGGTDTQYF. The CDR3 region has the DNA TGTGCCAGCAGCTTAGTGTCCGGGGGGGGCACAGATACGCAGTATTTT. The full variable domain, in which reference TRBV7-8 and TRBJ2-3 provide the parts outside the CDR3, is GAGVSQSPRYKVAKRGQDVALRCDPISGHVSLFWYQQALGQGPEFLTYFQNEAQLDKSGLPSDRFFAERPEGSVSTLKIQRTQQEDSAVYLCASSLVSGGGTDTQYFGPGTRLTVL.

The chain combines TRBV4-1 with TRBJ2-3; D is ambiguous. Germline V CDR1 and CDR2: MGHRA, YSYEKL. The germline V and J ends were trimmed by 6 bases and 5 bases, with 15 bases remaining between them. This CDR3 spans 14 amino acids. CDR3 sequence reads: CASSLGQLGDTQYF. CDR3 bases: TGCGCCAGCAGTCTAGGTCAGCTTGGAGATACGCAGTATTTT.

The chain joins TRBV5-6 to TRBJ1-1; no clear D gene. V dropped 0 bases and J dropped 5 bases, with 14 bases sitting between them. Per germline, CDR1 SGHDT and CDR2 YYEEEE. This CDR3 comprises 15 residues. In nucleotides, the CDR3 is TGTGCCAGCAGCTTGGTTCGGGCGGTAGGGACTGAAGCTTTCTTT. It yields the protein CASSLVRAVGTEAFF.

In this sample, this clone turned up once. The chain has TRBV4-2 and TRBJ2-1, with D unresolved. The CDR3 consists of 13 residues. The germline V gene encodes CDR1 LGHNA and CDR2 YNFKEQ. V was pared by 0 bases and J by 5 bases, with 5 bases between. CDR3 loop: CASSQDLNNEQFF. Here the CDR3 DNA reads TGTGCCAGCAGCCAAGATCTTAACAATGAGCAGTTCTTC.

This clone was detected a few times. J is TRBJ1-2 and V is TRBV20-1; 7 bases match TRBD1. In germline, CDR1 is DFQATT, CDR2 SNEGSKA (reference sequence). J gave up 3 bases and V 6 bases, and 1 base lay outside the gene matches. The CDR3 spans 11 residues. The CDR3 DNA is TGCAGTGCCGGGACAGACTATGGCTACACCTTC. This codes for CSAGTDYGYTF.

The chain employs TRBV6-1 and TRBJ2-1; D is possibly TRBD2 (5 bases). The CDR3 loop spans 15 amino acids. CDR1 is MNHNS, CDR2 SASEGT, per germline. V dropped 10 bases and J dropped 3 bases, with 19 bases sitting between them. The CDR3 is CATAEKAEIYNEQFF. In DNA form, the CDR3 reads TGTGCCACCGCAGAGAAAGCGGAGATCTACAATGAGCAGTTCTTC.